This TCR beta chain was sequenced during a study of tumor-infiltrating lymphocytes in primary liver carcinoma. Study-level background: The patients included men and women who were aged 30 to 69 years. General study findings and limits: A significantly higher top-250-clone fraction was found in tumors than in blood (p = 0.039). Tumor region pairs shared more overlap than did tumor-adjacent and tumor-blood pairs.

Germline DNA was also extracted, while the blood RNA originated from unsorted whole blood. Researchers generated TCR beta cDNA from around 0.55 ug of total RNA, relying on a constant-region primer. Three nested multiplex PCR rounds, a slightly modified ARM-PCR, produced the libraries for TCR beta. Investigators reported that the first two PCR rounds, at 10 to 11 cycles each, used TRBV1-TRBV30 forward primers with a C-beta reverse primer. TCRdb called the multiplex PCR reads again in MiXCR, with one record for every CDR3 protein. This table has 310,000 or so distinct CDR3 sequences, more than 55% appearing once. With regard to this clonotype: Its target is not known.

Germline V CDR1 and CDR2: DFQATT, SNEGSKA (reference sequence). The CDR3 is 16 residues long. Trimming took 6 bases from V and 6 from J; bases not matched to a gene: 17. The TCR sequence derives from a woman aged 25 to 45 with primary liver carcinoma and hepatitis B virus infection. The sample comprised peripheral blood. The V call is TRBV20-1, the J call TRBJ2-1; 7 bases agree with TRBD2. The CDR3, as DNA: TGCAGTGCCAGCGGAGGGAGCGGGATGGCGTTCAATGAGCAGTTCTTC. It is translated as CSASGGSGMAFNEQFF.